This entry is about one T cell receptor beta chain. Which antigen it targets is not known. Base qualities are missing; no much larger clone stands one base away. The V end gives up 6 bases and the J end 3 bases, leaving 6 bases in the junction not matched to a gene. Measured from the cysteine to the phenylalanine, the CDR3 is 14 residues long. CDR3 DNA only is kept here, 42 bases in frame from base 1. CDR1 and CDR2 (LNHDA, SQIVND) derive from the germline V gene (reference sequence). The sample belongs to a study of T cell clonotyping in hematopoietic cell transplantation (dated by TCRdb to about 2021). Background on the whole study: Recipient samples taken before transplant were collected after cytoreduction. A total of under 150 blood samples were gathered in the study from around 40 consecutive transplant recipients along with their related donors. Patients were recruited between September 2015 and January 2017 and followed until September 2020 or death. The investigation overall reported the following: Recipient TCR diversity fell after transplant, with pathologically expanded clonotypes rising progressively from day 30 to day 180. Just a small fraction of recipient repertoires overlapped with donor repertoires, and more than 95% appeared de novo at the given depth. The sample size was limited, and CD4 and CD8 repertoire contributions could not be separated because cells were not sorted. Donor and pretransplant recipient Inverse Simpson Index values predicted broader posttransplant TCR repertoire diversity.

In light of the paper, this sample's time point label describes: recipient sample about 28 days before transplant, after cytoreduction. Recipient blood was collected about 28 days before transplant and at days 30, 100 and 180 after transplant. Using Nuclei Lysis Solution, genomic DNA was extracted from unfractionated peripheral blood mononuclear cells that were either fresh or cryopreserved. The immunoSEQ assay, a bias-controlled multiplex PCR using V- and J-specific primers, was used to amplify TCR beta CDR3 regions from genomic DNA. In a second PCR step, a proprietary barcode and Illumina adapter sequences were attached to the CDR3 amplicons. An Illumina MiSeq instrument was used to sequence the CDR3 libraries. The authors processed their data as follows. Export and quality control were done with immunoSEQ Analyzer 3.0, while downstream analyses used R Bioconductor and Immunarch. Only productive rearrangements within the normalized downsampled data set were used in the calculation of repertoire metrics. In the normalized cohort, a clonotype counted as pathologically expanded if the clonotype was larger than 5 templates. Repertoire diversity was measured with the Inverse Simpson Index. CMV-specificity analyses were carried out on the non-normalized data set to capture all clonotypes. TCRdb provides this immuneACCESS table in a form limited to in-frame rearrangements. Some clones are lacking; in checked studies, under half of them reflect an unresolved V gene, and why the rest are absent is not known. From that table come the V and J calls and clone size; the DNA was used to work out D and trimming. Counted in this sample were over 7,000 clones; 88% of them appeared once. Together, the top ten hold approximately 7% of the sample.

The TCR originated in a man in his sixties with acute myeloid leukemia. Some clones in this sample may be carry-over from other donors' samples. The rearrangement combines TRBV19 with TRBJ2-7; 9 bases in the middle match TRBD1. The source material was peripheral blood mononuclear cells, sampled before stem cell transplant. The DNA sequence is TGTGCCAGTAGCCCAGAGGACAGGGGCTACGAGCAGTACTTC. Protein translation: CASSPEDRGYEQYF.